This T cell receptor beta chain derives from a study of blood T cells in healthy people across ages. Study conclusions and caveats: Higher diversity, along with more naive CD4+ cells, distinguished long-lived donors from aged donors.

The CDR3 is made up of 13 amino acids. CDR1 and CDR2 (germline): SGHTA, FQGNSA. Trimming left V 5 bases short and J 5 bases short, with 11 bases between. PCR was performed a second time for about 7 to 11 cycles using a sample-barcoded 5' primer and a J-beta primer mix. Each CDR3 protein is one row after TCRdb ran MiXCR on the 5' RACE reads. The table includes approximately 1.5 million distinct CDR3 sequences, approximately 42% detected once. This clonotype was detected a few times. The antigen remains unidentified. This receptor was identified in a woman aged 18-29 years in good health. The chain joins TRBV7-2 to TRBJ2-3; D uncertain. Sequenced sample: blood. As DNA, the CDR3 is TGTGCCAGCAGCCGCCCGGGCGGAGATACGCAGTATTTT. Its protein is CASSRPGGDTQYF.